This entry lists 13 T cell receptor beta chains sequenced from one sample in a study of response to subunit inactivated influenza vaccine. From the RT-PCR reads, TCRdb called clonotypes with MiXCR, one entry per CDR3 protein. The sample holds some 500,000 distinct CDR3 sequences, under 15% seen once. The sample in question was PBMCs from blood, obtained 40 to 50 days after vaccination. These receptors came from a man over 45 who received an inactivated influenza vaccine.

This clonotype was picked up many times. The rearrangement joins TRBV7-2 to TRBJ2-5; D possibly corresponds to TRBD2 (6 bases). The CDR3 totals 14 residues. Trimming removed 3 bases from V and 1 base from J, with 9 bases in between. CDR1 and CDR2 (germline): SGHTA, FQGNSA. CDR3 DNA sequence: TGTGCCAGCAGCTTTCCGGGAGCCCAAGAGACCCAGTACTTC. The encoded protein is CASSFPGAQETQYF.

This clonotype was counted between two and nine times. The chain couples TRBV7-2 to TRBJ2-3; 10 bases are a match to TRBD1. The J segment lost 3 bases and the V segment lost 5 bases, leaving 5 bases of the junction unmatched. This CDR3 comprises 15 residues. CDR1 and CDR2 from the germline V gene are SGHTA and FQGNSA. CDR3 region: CASSTRTGGTDTQYF. DNA of the CDR3: TGTGCCAGCAGCACCCGGACAGGGGGGACAGATACGCAGTATTTT.

This clonotype occurred a few times. The chain links TRBV2 to TRBJ2-3; 13 positions match TRBD2. CDR3 length: 15 amino acids. The V gene's germline CDR1 is SNHLY and CDR2 FYNNEI. The ends lost 6 bases at V and 3 bases at J; junction bases unmatched: 3. The CDR3 bases are TGTGCCAGCAGGCGGACTAGCGGGGGAACAGATACGCAGTATTTT. This encodes CASRRTSGGTDTQYF.

In this sample, this clonotype turned up many times. The rearrangement joins TRBV29-1 to TRBJ1-2; possible D gene TRBD1, 6 bases. Germline V gene lookup returns CDR1 SQVTM and CDR2 ANQGSEA. V gave up 7 bases and J gave up 8 bases, with 23 bases separating them. The CDR3 spans 14 residues. Written as DNA, the CDR3 is TGCAGCGCCGAGGGGGAGTCTCTCAAGGGGGGCTACACCTTC. This codes for CSAEGESLKGGYTF.

The chain links TRBV4-3 to TRBJ2-7; 7 bases map to TRBD1. The germline V gene has CDR1 LGHNA and CDR2 YSLEER. This CDR3 is built from 15 residues. V shed 0 bases, J shed 4 bases, and the junction held 6 bases outside the gene matches. In DNA form, the CDR3 reads TGCGCCAGCAGCCAAGATGATCCGGGACAGTACGAGCAGTACTTC. Translated: CASSQDDPGQYEQYF.

J is TRBJ1-6 and V is TRBV4-1; D gene ambiguous. Trimming shortened V by 1 base and J by 7 bases, and 8 bases separated the two germline ends. This CDR3 has 14 residues. In germline, CDR1 is MGHRA, CDR2 YSYEKL. CDR3 region: CASSQVGGNSPLHF. In DNA, the CDR3 is TGCGCCAGCAGCCAAGTCGGAGGGAATTCACCCCTCCACTTT.

The chain links TRBV10-3 to TRBJ2-7, with 10 bases matching TRBD2. CDR1 is ENHRY, CDR2 SYGVKD, per germline. V lost 8 bases to trimming and J lost 3 bases; unmatched junction nucleotides: 4. The CDR3 is made up of 13 amino acids. DNA for the CDR3: TGTGCCATCGGAGCGGGAGGGAACTACGAGCAGTACTTC. It codes for CAIGAGGNYEQYF.

The gene calls are TRBV12-3 or TRBV12-4 and TRBJ1-2; D is unresolved. CDR3 size: 15 residues. Trimming removed 5 bases at V and 4 bases at J, with 17 bases between. The CDR3 DNA follows: TGTGCCAGCAGTCTGGATTCCGGACTGACCTATGGCTACACCTTC. It is translated as CASSLDSGLTYGYTF.

This clonotype turned up a few times. V usage is TRBV6-5 and J usage is TRBJ1-4, with D possibly being TRBD1 (6 bases). The CDR3 length is 15 residues. Trimming stripped 2 bases from V and 10 bases from J, with 17 bases between. CDR1 MNHEY and CDR2 SVGAGI come from the germline V gene. The CDR3 sequence: CASSYVGAGQLKLFF. In DNA form, the CDR3 reads TGTGCCAGCAGTTACGTAGGCGCCGGACAGCTAAAACTGTTTTTT.

The chain has TRBV29-1 and TRBJ2-2, with 8 bases fitting TRBD1. Germline V gene data show CDR1 as SQVTM and CDR2 as ANQGSEA. The V segment lost 6 bases and the J segment 6 bases; nucleotides outside the gene matches: 21. The CDR3 is 18 amino acids. The CDR3 protein is CSVYIPGQGVVGAGELFF. CDR3 DNA sequence: TGCAGCGTGTACATTCCTGGACAGGGAGTCGTGGGGGCCGGGGAGCTGTTTTTT.

This clonotype was observed a handful of times. This chain connects TRBV7-9 to TRBJ2-3, with 7 positions matching TRBD1. The length of the CDR3 is 17 residues. Germline V gene lookup returns CDR1 SEHNR and CDR2 FQNEAQ (reference sequence). The junction had 10 bases not matched to a gene; V was cut back by 1 base and J by 3 bases. CDR3 amino acids: CASSLVKGAARTDTQYF. DNA of the CDR3: TGTGCCAGCAGCTTAGTTAAGGGGGCGGCAAGAACAGATACGCAGTATTTT.

This clonotype was seen more than once but under ten times. The gene calls are TRBV20-1 and TRBJ2-7; D is tentatively TRBD1 or TRBD2 (5 bases each). Trimming removed 2 bases from V and 3 bases from J, with 14 bases in between. Germline V gene data show CDR1 as DFQATT and CDR2 as SNEGSKA (reference sequence). This CDR3 is 14 amino acids long. CDR3 sequence reads: CSARSRRTIYEQYF. The CDR3 bases are TGCAGTGCTAGATCCAGGAGGACAATCTACGAGCAGTACTTC.

Concerning this clonotype itself: One end of the junction fails to match germline, which may point to a read error. This chain joins TRBV2 and TRBJ2-3, with TRBD2 matching over 9 bases. Per the germline V gene, CDR1 is SNHLY and CDR2 is FYNNEI. The CDR3 runs 18 residues. The CDR3 DNA reads TGTACCAGCAGCAAGCGACTAGCGGCGGGGCCGGGCACAGATACGCAGTATTTT. This translates into CTSSKRLAAGPGTDTQYF.